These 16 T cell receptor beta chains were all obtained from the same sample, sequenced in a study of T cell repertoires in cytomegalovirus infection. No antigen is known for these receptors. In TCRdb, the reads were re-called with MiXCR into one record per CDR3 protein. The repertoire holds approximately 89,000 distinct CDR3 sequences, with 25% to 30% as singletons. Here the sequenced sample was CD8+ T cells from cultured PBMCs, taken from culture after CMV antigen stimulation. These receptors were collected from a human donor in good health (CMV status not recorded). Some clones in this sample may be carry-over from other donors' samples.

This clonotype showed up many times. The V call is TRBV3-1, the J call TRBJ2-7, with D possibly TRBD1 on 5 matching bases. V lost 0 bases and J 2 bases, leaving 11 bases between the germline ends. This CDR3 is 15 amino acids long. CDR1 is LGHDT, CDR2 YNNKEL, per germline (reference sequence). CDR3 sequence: CASSQDSDTTYEQYF. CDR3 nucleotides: TGTGCCAGCAGCCAAGATTCGGACACTACCTACGAGCAGTACTTC.

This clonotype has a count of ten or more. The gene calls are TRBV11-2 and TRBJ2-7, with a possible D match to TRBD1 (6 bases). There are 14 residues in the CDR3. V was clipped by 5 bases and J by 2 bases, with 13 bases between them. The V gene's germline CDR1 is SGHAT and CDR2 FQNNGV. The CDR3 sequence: CASSQVRGPYEQYF. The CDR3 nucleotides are TGTGCCAGCAGCCAGGTCAGGGGACCCTACGAGCAGTACTTC.

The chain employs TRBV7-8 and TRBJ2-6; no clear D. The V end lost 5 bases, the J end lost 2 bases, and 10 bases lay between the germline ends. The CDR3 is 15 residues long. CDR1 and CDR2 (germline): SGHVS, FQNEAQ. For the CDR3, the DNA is TGTGCCAGCAGCAGCCACAGAGCTGGGGCCAACGTCCTGACTTTC. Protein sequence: CASSSHRAGANVLTF.

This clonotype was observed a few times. The CDR3 spells CSPLSFGTSGGLTLYNEQFF. CDR3 DNA sequence: TGCAGTCCGTTATCGTTCGGGACTAGCGGGGGGTTAACCTTATACAATGAGCAGTTCTTC. This chain joins TRBV20-1 and TRBJ2-1; 15 bases match TRBD2. The germline gives CDR1 DFQATT, CDR2 SNEGSKA (reference sequence). J was trimmed by 4 bases and V by 8 bases; bases with no gene match: 21. This CDR3 comprises 20 residues.

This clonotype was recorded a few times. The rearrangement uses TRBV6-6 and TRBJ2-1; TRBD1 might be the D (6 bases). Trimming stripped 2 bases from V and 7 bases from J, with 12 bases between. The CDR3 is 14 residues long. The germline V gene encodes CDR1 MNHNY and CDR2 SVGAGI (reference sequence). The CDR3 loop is CASSYIQGQNEQFF. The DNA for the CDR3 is TGTGCCAGCAGTTACATACAGGGTCAAAATGAGCAGTTCTTC.

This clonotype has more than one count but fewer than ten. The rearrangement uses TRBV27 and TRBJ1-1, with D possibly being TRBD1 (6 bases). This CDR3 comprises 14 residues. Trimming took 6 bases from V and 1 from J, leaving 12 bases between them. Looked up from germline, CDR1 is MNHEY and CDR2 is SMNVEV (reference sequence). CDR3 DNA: TGTGCCAGCAGACAGGGACTGCAGAACACTGAAGCTTTCTTT. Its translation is CASRQGLQNTEAFF.

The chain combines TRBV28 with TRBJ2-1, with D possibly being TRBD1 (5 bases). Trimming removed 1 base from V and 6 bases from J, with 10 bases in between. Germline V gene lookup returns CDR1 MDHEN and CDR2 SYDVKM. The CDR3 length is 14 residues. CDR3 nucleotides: TGTGCCAGCAGTTTATTATCGCAGGGCAATGAGCAGTTCTTC. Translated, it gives CASSLLSQGNEQFF.

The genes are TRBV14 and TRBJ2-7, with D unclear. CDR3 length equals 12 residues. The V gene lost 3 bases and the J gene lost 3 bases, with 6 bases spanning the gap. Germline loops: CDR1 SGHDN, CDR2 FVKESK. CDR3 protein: CASSHVNYEQYF. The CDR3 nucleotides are TGTGCCAGCAGCCACGTCAACTACGAGCAGTACTTC.

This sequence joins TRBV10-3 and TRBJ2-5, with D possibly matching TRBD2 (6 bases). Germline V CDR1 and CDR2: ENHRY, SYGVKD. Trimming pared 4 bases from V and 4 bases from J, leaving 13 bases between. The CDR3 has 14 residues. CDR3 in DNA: TGTGCCATCAGTGGGGATCTAGCGTCAGAGACCCAGTACTTC. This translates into CAISGDLASETQYF.

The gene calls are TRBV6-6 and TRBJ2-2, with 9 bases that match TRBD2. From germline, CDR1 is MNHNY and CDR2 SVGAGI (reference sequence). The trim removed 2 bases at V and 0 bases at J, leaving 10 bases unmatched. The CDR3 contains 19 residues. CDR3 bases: TGTGCCAGCAGTTACCCCCTTAGTGCGGGGGGGCCGAACACCGGGGAGCTGTTTTTT. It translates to CASSYPLSAGGPNTGELFF.

The CDR3 bases are TGTGCCAGTAGTATCCAGGTACAGGGGATAACTAATGAAAAACTGTTTTTT. This sequence encodes CASSIQVQGITNEKLFF. The rearrangement links TRBV19 to TRBJ1-4, with TRBD1 identical over 7 bases. Germline CDR1 reads LNHDA; CDR2 reads SQIVND (reference sequence). Trimming removed 3 bases from V and 1 base from J; junction bases left unmatched: 8. CDR3 size: 17 residues.

The CDR3 reads CASSSVASHSTDTQYF. Written as DNA, the CDR3 is TGTGCCAGTAGTAGCGTAGCGAGCCATAGCACAGATACGCAGTATTTT. The chain combines TRBV19 with TRBJ2-3, with D possibly being TRBD2 (5 bases). The CDR3 extends over 16 amino acids. V shed 4 bases and J shed 0 bases, with 14 bases lying between them. In germline, CDR1 is LNHDA, CDR2 SQIVND (reference sequence).

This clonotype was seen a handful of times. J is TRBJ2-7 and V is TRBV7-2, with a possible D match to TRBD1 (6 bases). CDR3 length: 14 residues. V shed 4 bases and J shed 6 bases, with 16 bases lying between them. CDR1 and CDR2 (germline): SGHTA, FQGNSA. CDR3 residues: CASSSRQGKVEQYF. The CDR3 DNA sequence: TGTGCCAGCAGCTCTAGGCAGGGGAAGGTCGAGCAGTACTTC.

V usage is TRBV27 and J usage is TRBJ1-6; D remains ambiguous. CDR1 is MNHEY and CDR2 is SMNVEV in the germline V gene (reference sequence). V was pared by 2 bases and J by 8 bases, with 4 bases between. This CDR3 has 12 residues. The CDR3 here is CASSLGHSPLHF. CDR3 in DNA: TGTGCCAGCAGTTTAGGACATTCACCCCTCCACTTT.

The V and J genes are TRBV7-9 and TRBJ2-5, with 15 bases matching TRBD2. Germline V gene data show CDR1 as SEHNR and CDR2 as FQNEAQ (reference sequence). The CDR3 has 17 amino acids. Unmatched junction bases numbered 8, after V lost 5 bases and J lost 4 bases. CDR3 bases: TGTGCCAGCAGCCCGGGACTAGCGGGGGGCAGGGGAGAGACCCAGTACTTC. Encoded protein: CASSPGLAGGRGETQYF. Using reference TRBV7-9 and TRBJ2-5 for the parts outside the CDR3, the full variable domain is DTGVSQNPRHKITKRGQNVTFRCDPISEHNRLYWYRQTLGQGPEFLTYFQNEAQLEKSRLLSDRFSAERPKGSFSTLEIQRTEQGDSAMYLCASSPGLAGGRGETQYFGPGTRLLVL.

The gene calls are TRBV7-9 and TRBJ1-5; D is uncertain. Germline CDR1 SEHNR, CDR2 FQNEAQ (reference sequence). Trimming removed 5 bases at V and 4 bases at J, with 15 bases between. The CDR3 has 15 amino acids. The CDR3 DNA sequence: TGTGCCAGCAGCGCCTCGGGGAGCTCGAATCAGCCCCAGCATTTT. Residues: CASSASGSSNQPQHF.